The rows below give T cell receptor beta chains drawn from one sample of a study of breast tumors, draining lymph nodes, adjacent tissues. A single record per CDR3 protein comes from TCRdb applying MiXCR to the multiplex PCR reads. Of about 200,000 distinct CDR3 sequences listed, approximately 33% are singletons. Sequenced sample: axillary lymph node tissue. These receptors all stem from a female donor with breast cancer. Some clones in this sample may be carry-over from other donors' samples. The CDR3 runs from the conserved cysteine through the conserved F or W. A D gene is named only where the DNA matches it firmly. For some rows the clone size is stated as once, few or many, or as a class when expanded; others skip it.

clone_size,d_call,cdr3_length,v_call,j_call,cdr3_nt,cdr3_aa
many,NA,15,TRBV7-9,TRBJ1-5,TGTGCCAGCAGCCCCAGGGTCGGGGGCAATCAGCCCCAGCATTTT,CASSPRVGGNQPQHF
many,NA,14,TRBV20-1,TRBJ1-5,TGCAGTGCTAGAAGAAGTGGTCTAAATCAGCCCCAGCATTTT,CSARRSGLNQPQHF
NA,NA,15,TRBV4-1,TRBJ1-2,TGCGCCAGCAGCCAAACCGGGACTAGGAACTATGGCTACACCTTC,CASSQTGTRNYGYTF
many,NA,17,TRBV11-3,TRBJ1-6,TGTGCCAGCAGCATCGGACACAAGAGCTCCTATAATTCACCCCTCCACTTT,CASSIGHKSSYNSPLHF
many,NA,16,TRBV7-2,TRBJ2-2,TGTGCCAGCAGCTTAGAGGGCCGGGGGATCCCCGGGGAGCTGTTTTTT,CASSLEGRGIPGELFF
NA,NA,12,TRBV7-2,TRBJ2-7,TGTGCCAGCAGCTTAGGGAGACTCGAGCAGTACTTC,CASSLGRLEQYF
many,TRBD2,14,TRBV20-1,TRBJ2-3,TGCAGTGCTAGAGCTAGCGGGAGTAAGAATACGCAGTATTTT,CSARASGSKNTQYF
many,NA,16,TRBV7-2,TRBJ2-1,TGTGCCAGCAGCTCCGATACTAGCAGAACCTACACTGAGCAGTTCTTC,CASSSDTSRTYTEQFF
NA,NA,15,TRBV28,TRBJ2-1,TGTGCCAGCAGTTTATATTTGGGAACCTACAATGAGCAGTTCTTC,CASSLYLGTYNEQFF
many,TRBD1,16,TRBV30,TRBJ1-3,TGTGCCTGGAGGAGGGGGCAGGGATACTCTGGAAACACCATATATTTT,CAWRRGQGYSGNTIYF
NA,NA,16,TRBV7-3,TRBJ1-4,TGTGCCAGCAGCTTAACTAGCGGCCTAGAAGCTCCTAAACTGTTTTTT,CASSLTSGLEAPKLFF
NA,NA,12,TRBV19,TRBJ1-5,TGTGCCAGTAGGGGCCAATCACAGCCCCAGCATTTT,CASRGQSQPQHF
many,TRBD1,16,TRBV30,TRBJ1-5,TGTGCCTGGAGTTCGGGACAGGGTCGTGTAGGTCAGCCCCAGCATTTT,CAWSSGQGRVGQPQHF
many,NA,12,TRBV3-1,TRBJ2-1,TGTGCCAGCAGCCAAGCTAGAGGTGAGCAGTTCTTC,CASSQARGEQFF
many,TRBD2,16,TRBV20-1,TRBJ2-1,TGCAGTGCTAGGATGACTAGCGGGGGGGTGGGGGATGAGCAGTTCTTC,CSARMTSGGVGDEQFF
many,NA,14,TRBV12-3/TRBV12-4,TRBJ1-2,TGTGCCAGCAGTGGGGGGGTGTCCCTTGAGGGCTACACCTTC,CASSGGVSLEGYTF
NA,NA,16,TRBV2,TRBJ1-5,TGTGCCAGCAGTGGAGCGGGAGACGGGGAGGGCCAGCCCCAGCATTTT,CASSGAGDGEGQPQHF
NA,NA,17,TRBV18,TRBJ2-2,TGTGCCAGCTCACCCTACACACGGACCTCGAACACCGGGGAGCTGTTTTTT,CASSPYTRTSNTGELFF
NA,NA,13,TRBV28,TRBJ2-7,TGTGCCAGCAGCACCCGGACTGCCTACGGGCAGTACTTC,CASSTRTAYGQYF
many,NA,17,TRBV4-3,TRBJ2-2,TGCGCCAGCAGCCCACGACCCAGCGGGTCGAACACCGGGGAGCTGTTTTTT,CASSPRPSGSNTGELFF
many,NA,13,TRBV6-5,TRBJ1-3,TGTGCCAGCAGTTACTCGAAGGGAAACACCATATATTTT,CASSYSKGNTIYF
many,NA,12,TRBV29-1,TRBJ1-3,TGCAGCGTTGTAGGTCCTGGAAACACCATATATTTT,CSVVGPGNTIYF
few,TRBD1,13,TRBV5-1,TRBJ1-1,TGCGCCAGCAGCTTGGGCGACAGGGCTGAAGCTTTCTTT,CASSLGDRAEAFF
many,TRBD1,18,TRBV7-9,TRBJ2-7,TGTGCCAGCAGCTTAGGGTCGCGGGGGACAGGGGGCTCCTACGAGCAGTACTTC,CASSLGSRGTGGSYEQYF
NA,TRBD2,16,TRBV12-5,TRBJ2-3,TGTGCTAGTGGTTCAAGCGGGAGGATGAGCACAGGTACGCAGTATTTT,CASGSSGRMSTGTQYF
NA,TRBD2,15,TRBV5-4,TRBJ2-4,TGTGCCAGCAGCTTGCAAGGGACTAGCGGGGGTCGGCGGTACTTC,CASSLQGTSGGRRYF
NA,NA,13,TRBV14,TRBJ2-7,TGTGCCAGCAGCCAAGATCGTTCCTACGAGCAGTACTTC,CASSQDRSYEQYF
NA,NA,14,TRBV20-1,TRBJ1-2,TGCAGTGCTAGAGATCAGGGTGGGGGTTATGGCTACACCTTC,CSARDQGGGYGYTF
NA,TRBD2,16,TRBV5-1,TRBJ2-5,TGCGCCAGCAGCAACATAGGGCGGGGGGGACGAGAGACCCAGTACTTC,CASSNIGRGGRETQYF
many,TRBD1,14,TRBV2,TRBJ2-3,TGTGCCAGCACACTCGGGACAGGGCCAGATACGCAGTATTTT,CASTLGTGPDTQYF
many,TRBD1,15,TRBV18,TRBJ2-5,TGTGCCAGCTCCCGGGGCAGGGGGCTGCAAGAGACCCAGTACTTC,CASSRGRGLQETQYF
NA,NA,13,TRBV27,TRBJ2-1,TGTGCCAGCAAAAGGACAGTCCAACATGAGCAGTTCTTC,CASKRTVQHEQFF
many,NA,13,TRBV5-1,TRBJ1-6,TGCGCCAGCAGCTTTGAATATAATTCACCCCTCCACTTT,CASSFEYNSPLHF
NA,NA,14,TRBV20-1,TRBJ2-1,TGCAGTGCTAGCGGCCTGAGCTCCTACACTGAGCAGCCCTTC,CSASGLSSYTEQPF
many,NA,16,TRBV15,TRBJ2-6,TGTGCCACCAGCAGGAGCCTGCGCTCTGGGGCCAACGTCCTGACTTTC,CATSRSLRSGANVLTF
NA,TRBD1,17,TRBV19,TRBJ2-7,TGTGCCAGTAGTCCCCACTCCGGGACAGCAAGAGTCTACGAGCAGTCCTTC,CASSPHSGTARVYEQSF
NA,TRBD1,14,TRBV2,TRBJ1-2,TGTGCCAGCAGGGGGACAGGGGGCGTGTATGGCTACACCTTC,CASRGTGGVYGYTF
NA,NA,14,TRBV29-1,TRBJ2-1,TGCAGCCCTACCACAGGGATTTTGAGGATTGAGCAGTTCTTC,CSPTTGILRIEQFF
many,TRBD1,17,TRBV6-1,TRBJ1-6,TGTGCCAGCAGTGAAGCGGGACAGGGCAGAAGGAATTCACCCCTCCACTTT,CASSEAGQGRRNSPLHF
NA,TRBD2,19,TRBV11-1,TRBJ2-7,TGTGCCAGCAGCCGCGCGGGGGGGGGAGGGGCCCCTACAACCTACGAGCAGTACTTC,CASSRAGGGGAPTTYEQYF
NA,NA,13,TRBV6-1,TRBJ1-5,TGTGCCAGCAGTGATTTCCGGGACCAGCCCCAGCATTTT,CASSDFRDQPQHF
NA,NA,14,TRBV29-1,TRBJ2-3,TGCAGCGTGAATGGGGGGAGGCGCCCAGATACGCAGTATTTT,CSVNGGRRPDTQYF
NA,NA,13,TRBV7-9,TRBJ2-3,TGTGCCAGCAGCCAAGTCACAAGCAATGAGCAGTATTTT,CASSQVTSNEQYF
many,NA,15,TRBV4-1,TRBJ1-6,TGCGCCAGCAGCCTAGGGGGCTCCTATAATTCACCCCTCCACTTT,CASSLGGSYNSPLHF
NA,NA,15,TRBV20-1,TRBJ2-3,TGCAGTGCTAGAGGGACGGAAGGGGCCGGTAGAACGCAGTATTTT,CSARGTEGAGRTQYF
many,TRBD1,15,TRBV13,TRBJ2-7,TGTGCCAGCAGCTTCGGGACAGGACGCTCCTACGAGCAGTACTTC,CASSFGTGRSYEQYF
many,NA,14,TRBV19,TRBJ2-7,TGTGCCAGTAGTATAGGGGTAGACTCCTACGAGCAGTACTTC,CASSIGVDSYEQYF
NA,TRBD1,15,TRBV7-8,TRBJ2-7,TGTGCCTGCAGCGGTCCGGGACAGGGGCCCTACGAGCAGTACTTC,CACSGPGQGPYEQYF
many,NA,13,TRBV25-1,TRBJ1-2,TGTGCCAGCAGTGAATATGGGAAAGGAGGCTACACCTTC,CASSEYGKGGYTF
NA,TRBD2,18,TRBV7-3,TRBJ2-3,TGTGCCAGCAGCTTAGGGGGGGGACTAGCGGGAGTAACAGATACGCAGTATTTT,CASSLGGGLAGVTDTQYF
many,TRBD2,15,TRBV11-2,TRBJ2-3,TGTGCCAGCAGCTTAGCGAGGACTAGCGCATATACGCAGTATTTT,CASSLARTSAYTQYF
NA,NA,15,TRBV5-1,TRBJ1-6,TGCGCCAGCAGCCTACAAGCACTCTATAATTCACCCCTCCACTTT,CASSLQALYNSPLHF
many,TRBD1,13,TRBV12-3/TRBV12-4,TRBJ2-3,TGTGCCAGCAGTTTAACAGGGGCAGATACGCAGTATTTT,CASSLTGADTQYF
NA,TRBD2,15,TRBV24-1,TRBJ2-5,TGTGCCACCAGGACTAGCGGGAGGACTTGGGAGACCCGGTACTTC,CATRTSGRTWETRYF
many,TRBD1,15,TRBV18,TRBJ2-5,TGTGCCAGCTCACCAAGACAGGGGGCTAGGGAGACCCAGTACTTC,CASSPRQGARETQYF
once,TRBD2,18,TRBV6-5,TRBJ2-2,TGTGCCAGCAGTCACCCCGGGACTAGCGGGGGAAGGGGCGGGGAGCTGTTTTTT,CASSHPGTSGGRGGELFF
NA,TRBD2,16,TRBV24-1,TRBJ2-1,TGTGCCACCAGTGACCTGACTAGCGGGGCGGACAATGAGCAGTTCTTC,CATSDLTSGADNEQFF
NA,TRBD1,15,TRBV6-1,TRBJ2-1,TGTACCAGCAAAAAGTTGGGACAGGCCCCGGGGGAGCAGTTCTTC,CTSKKLGQAPGEQFF
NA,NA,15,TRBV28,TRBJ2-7,TGTGCCAGCAGTTTACCCCCGGGTCTACACTACGAGCAGTACTTC,CASSLPPGLHYEQYF
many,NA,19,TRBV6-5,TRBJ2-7,TGTGCCAGCAGTTACGACCCCCTCCGAGGGTTAGAGTGGTGCTACGAGCAGTACTTC,CASSYDPLRGLEWCYEQYF